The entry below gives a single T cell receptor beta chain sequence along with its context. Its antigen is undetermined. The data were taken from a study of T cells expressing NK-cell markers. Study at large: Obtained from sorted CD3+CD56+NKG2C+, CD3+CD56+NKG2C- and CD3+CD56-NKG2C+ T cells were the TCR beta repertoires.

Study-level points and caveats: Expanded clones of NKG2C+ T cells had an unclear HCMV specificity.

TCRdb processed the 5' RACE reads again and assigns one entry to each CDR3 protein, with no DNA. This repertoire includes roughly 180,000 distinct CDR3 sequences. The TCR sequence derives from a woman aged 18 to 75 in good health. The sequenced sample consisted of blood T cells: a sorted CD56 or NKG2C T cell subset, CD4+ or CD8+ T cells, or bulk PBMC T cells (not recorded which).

CDR3 region: CASSLSLSSPLHF. V usage is TRBV12-3 or TRBV12-4 and J usage is TRBJ1-6. The CDR3 runs to 13 residues.